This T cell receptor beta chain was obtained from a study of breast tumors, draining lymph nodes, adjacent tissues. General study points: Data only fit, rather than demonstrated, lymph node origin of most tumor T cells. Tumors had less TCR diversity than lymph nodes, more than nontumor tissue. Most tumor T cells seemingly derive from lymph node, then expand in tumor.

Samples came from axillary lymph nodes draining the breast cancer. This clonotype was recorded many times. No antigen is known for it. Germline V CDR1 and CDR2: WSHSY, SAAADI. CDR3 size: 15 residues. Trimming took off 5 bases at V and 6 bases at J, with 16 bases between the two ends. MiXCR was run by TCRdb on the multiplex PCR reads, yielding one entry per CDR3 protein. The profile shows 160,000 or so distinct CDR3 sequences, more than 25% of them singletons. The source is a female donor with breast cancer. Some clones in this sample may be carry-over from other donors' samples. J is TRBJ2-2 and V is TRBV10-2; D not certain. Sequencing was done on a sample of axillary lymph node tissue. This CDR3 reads CASSHVPANAGELFF. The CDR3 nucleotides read TGCGCCAGCAGTCATGTCCCAGCCAACGCCGGGGAGCTGTTTTTT.